These T cell receptor beta chains were read from a single sample in a study of T cell repertoires in cytomegalovirus infection. Each CDR3 protein gets one entry after TCRdb re-called the reads with MiXCR. Of about 89,000 distinct CDR3 sequences in the sample, around 32% were seen once. Antigens for these TCRs are unknown. The sequences come from CD8+ T cells from cultured PBMCs, collected from culture after CMV antigen stimulation. The receptor source for this set is a human donor in good health (CMV status not recorded). Some clones in this sample may be carry-over from other donors' samples. The CDR3 runs from the conserved cysteine through the conserved F or W. Not all rows give a size; the values are once, few, many and, for expanded clones, a class.

clone size	V gene	J gene	CDR3 protein
.	TRBV28	TRBJ1-1	CASSFGDNEAFF
many	TRBV12-3/TRBV12-4	TRBJ1-2	CASRRDPAHYGYTF
.	TRBV28	TRBJ1-3	CASSSEIGNTIYF
.	TRBV2	TRBJ2-1	CASSEGVGGDGNEQFF
many	TRBV6-1	TRBJ1-2	CASSSTSGNGYTF
.	TRBV28	TRBJ2-7	CASSDSLYEQYF
few	TRBV2	TRBJ2-5	CASSDGTGGIQTQYF
many	TRBV6-1	TRBJ1-3	CASSGTGAFTPGNTIYF
.	TRBV7-6	TRBJ2-1	CASSPRQGGFYNEQFF
once	TRBV6-6	TRBJ2-5	CASRKRTGGWETQYF
few	TRBV28	TRBJ2-5	CASRRLAASETQYF
few	TRBV7-2	TRBJ1-2	CASSLVTGGNYGYTF